Listed here are 18 T cell receptor beta chains from one sample, sequenced in a study of graft-versus-host responses after intestinal transplantation. Sequenced by immunoSEQ multiplex PCR; TCRdb stores in-frame clones only, minus some. The sample lists about 88,000 clones, 75% to 90% occurring once. Their specific antigens are unknown. The material sequenced was unstimulated CD4+ T cells sorted from spleen or lymph node cells, taken before intestinal transplant. The receptors were gathered from a human donor who received an intestinal transplant.

The V and J genes are TRBV11-3 and TRBJ2-1; 9 nucleotides line up with TRBD2. With 3 bases clipped from V and 8 bases from J, the junction kept 11 bases outside the gene matches. Germline V gene lookup returns CDR1 SGHNT and CDR2 YENEEA. The CDR3 has 16 residues. The CDR3 DNA reads as TGTGCCAGCAGCTTTGAAGCGGGGGGCCGGGGTCATGAGCAGTTCTTC. Translated: CASSFEAGGRGHEQFF.

The chain uses TRBV18 and TRBJ2-7; D might be TRBD1 (6 bases). There are 14 residues in the CDR3. In germline, CDR1 is KGHSH, CDR2 LQKENI. V gave up 4 bases and J gave up 5 bases, with 15 bases separating them. This CDR3 reads CASSQGTGYNEQYF. The CDR3 region has the DNA TGTGCCAGCTCACAGGGAACAGGGTACAACGAGCAGTACTTC.

The chain couples TRBV11-2 to TRBJ2-3, with 7 bases lining up with TRBD2. V shed 5 bases, J shed 6 bases, and the junction held 5 bases outside the gene matches. The CDR3 runs to 13 residues. CDR1 and CDR2 from the germline V gene are SGHAT and FQNNGV. The CDR3 nucleotides read TGTGCCAGCAGCCCCGGGAGGTGGGATACGCAGTATTTT. It encodes CASSPGRWDTQYF.

The chain employs TRBV6-6 and TRBJ2-7, with D unclear. CDR1 is MNHNY and CDR2 is SVGAGI in the germline V gene (reference sequence). Trimming cost V 7 bases and J 7 bases, with 20 bases left between them. CDR3 length: 14 amino acids. CDR3 protein: CASTKVLGLWEQYF. CDR3 coding DNA: TGTGCCAGCACTAAGGTGCTTGGGCTCTGGGAGCAGTACTTC.

V and J are TRBV5-8 and TRBJ2-3, with 9 bases that match TRBD2. The V gene end was trimmed by 2 bases and the J gene end by 2 bases; junction bases not matched to a gene: 9. Germline loops: CDR1 SGHTS, CDR2 YDEGEE. This CDR3 is 17 amino acids long. In DNA form, the CDR3 reads TGTGCCAGCAGCTTAATGATGGGGACTAGCCCCACAGATACGCAGTATTTT. Amino acids: CASSLMMGTSPTDTQYF.

The chain recombines TRBV9 with TRBJ1-4; D may be TRBD1 (5 bases). Germline-derived CDR1 and CDR2 are SGDLS and YYNGEE. The CDR3 length is 14 residues. The V and J ends lost 3 bases and 4 bases respectively, with 10 bases between them. CDR3 residues: CASSGSGLNEKLFF. The CDR3 bases are TGTGCCAGCAGCGGGTCAGGGCTTAATGAAAAACTGTTTTTT.

The V gene is TRBV5-1, the J gene TRBJ2-7; TRBD1 aligns across 9 bases. The V segment lost 0 bases and the J segment 5 bases; nucleotides outside the gene matches: 6. Germline CDR1 is SGHRS and CDR2 is YFSETQ. This CDR3 has 15 residues. The CDR3 nucleotides are TGCGCCAGCAGCTTGGTAGGGACAGGGCGCGACGAGCAGTACTTC. It codes for CASSLVGTGRDEQYF.

This chain's CDR3 is CASSFGQNSNQPQHF. CDR3 DNA: TGTGCCAGCAGCTTTGGACAGAATAGCAATCAGCCCCAGCATTTT. The chain is built from TRBV13 and TRBJ1-5, with D perhaps matching TRBD1 (6 bases). The length of the CDR3 is 15 residues. CDR1 and CDR2 from the germline V gene are PRHDT and FYEKMQ (reference sequence). V was trimmed by 3 bases and J by 0 bases, leaving 9 bases between them.

V usage is TRBV18 and J usage is TRBJ1-1, with 7 nucleotides matching TRBD1. This CDR3 region has 13 residues. The germline V gene has CDR1 KGHSH and CDR2 LQKENI. With V trimmed by 3 bases and J by 8 bases, 6 bases remained unmatched. The CDR3 here is CASSPDRTMEAFF. The CDR3 region has the DNA TGTGCCAGCTCACCGGACAGGACGATGGAAGCTTTCTTT.

CDR3 coding DNA: TGTGCCAGCAGCCCACCACTTGCGGTGGTTGAAGCTTTCTTT. Encoded protein: CASSPPLAVVEAFF. The rearrangement joins TRBV7-9 to TRBJ1-1; D ambiguous. V dropped 5 bases and J dropped 7 bases, with 17 bases sitting between them. The CDR3 sequence is 14 residues long. The germline gives CDR1 SEHNR, CDR2 FQNEAQ (reference sequence).

About this clone: Other DNA variants within this sample encode the same CDR3. J is TRBJ1-1 and V is TRBV19, with TRBD1 matching 8 bases. Trimming removed 3 bases from V and 5 bases from J; junction bases left unmatched: 5. Germline-derived CDR1 and CDR2 are LNHDA and SQIVND (reference sequence). The CDR3 is made up of 14 amino acids. The CDR3: CASSIAGGGTEAFF. In DNA form, the CDR3 reads TGTGCCAGTAGTATCGCAGGGGGCGGAACTGAAGCTTTCTTT.

The V call is TRBV2, the J call TRBJ2-5; D call uncertain. The CDR3 length is 13 residues. Trimming cost V 3 bases and J 5 bases, with 10 bases left between them. The germline V gene encodes CDR1 SNHLY and CDR2 FYNNEI. CDR3 DNA sequence: TGTGCCAGCAGTGAGGGCCGCAAGGAGACCCAGTACTTC. Translation gives CASSEGRKETQYF.

The chain is built from TRBV5-1 and TRBJ2-3; tentative D call: TRBD1 (8 bases). Germline values: CDR1 SGHRS, CDR2 YFSETQ. The V end lost 3 bases, the J end lost 3 bases, and 14 bases lay between the germline ends. This CDR3 spans 15 amino acids. The CDR3: CASSSGGGGTDTQYF. CDR3 coding DNA: TGCGCCAGCAGCTCAGGGGGCGGGGGTACAGATACGCAGTATTTT.

The chain joins TRBV29-1 to TRBJ1-5; 9 nucleotides align to TRBD1. Per germline, CDR1 SQVTM and CDR2 ANQGSEA. The CDR3 runs to 12 residues. J gave up 4 bases and V 6 bases, and 1 base lay outside the gene matches. The CDR3 DNA reads TGCAGCGTCGGACAGGGGAATCAGCCCCAGCATTTT. Protein: CSVGQGNQPQHF.

This clone was picked up a small number of times. The chain employs TRBV5-1 and TRBJ2-7, with TRBD1 matching 11 bases. The CDR3 contains 17 residues. Germline CDR1 SGHRS, CDR2 YFSETQ. The V and J ends lost 0 bases and 4 bases, in that order; junction bases with no gene match: 9. The CDR3, as DNA: TGCGCCAGCAGCTTGGGGACAGGGGGCGCCTACCTTTACGAGCAGTACTTC. Translating it yields CASSLGTGGAYLYEQYF.

This chain uses TRBV12-5 with TRBJ1-3; D not certain. This CDR3 region has 12 residues. Looked up from germline, CDR1 is LGHNT and CDR2 is FRNRAP. V was cut by 8 bases and J by 4 bases, with 9 bases left in between. CDR3 residues: CASSTPGNTIYF. CDR3 sequence (DNA): TGTGCTAGTTCGACTCCCGGAAACACCATATATTTT. The full variable domain, with the rest looked up from reference TRBV12-5 and TRBJ1-3, is DARVTQTPRHKVTEMGQEVTMRCQPILGHNTVFWYRQTMMQGLELLAYFRNRAPLDDSGMPKDRFSAEMPDATLATLKIQPSEPRDSAVYFCASSTPGNTIYFGEGSWLTVV.

In nucleotides, the CDR3 is TGCGCCAGCGGCATTCGGGGGGCTAACACAGATACGCAGTATTTT. Its translation is CASGIRGANTDTQYF. V is TRBV10-2 and J is TRBJ2-3; a possible D gene is TRBD2 (7 bases). This CDR3 is built from 15 residues. V shed 8 bases and J shed 2 bases, with 17 bases lying between them. Germline V lookup: CDR1 WSHSY, CDR2 SAAADI.

The V call is TRBV6-5, the J call TRBJ1-1, with a weak D call TRBD1 (5 bases). V lost 3 bases and J 4 bases, leaving 12 bases between the germline ends. From germline, CDR1 is MNHEY and CDR2 SVGAGI. The length of the CDR3 is 14 residues. The CDR3 sequence is CASSYIGGTTEAFF. CDR3 DNA sequence: TGTGCCAGCAGTTATATCGGGGGAACCACTGAAGCTTTCTTT.